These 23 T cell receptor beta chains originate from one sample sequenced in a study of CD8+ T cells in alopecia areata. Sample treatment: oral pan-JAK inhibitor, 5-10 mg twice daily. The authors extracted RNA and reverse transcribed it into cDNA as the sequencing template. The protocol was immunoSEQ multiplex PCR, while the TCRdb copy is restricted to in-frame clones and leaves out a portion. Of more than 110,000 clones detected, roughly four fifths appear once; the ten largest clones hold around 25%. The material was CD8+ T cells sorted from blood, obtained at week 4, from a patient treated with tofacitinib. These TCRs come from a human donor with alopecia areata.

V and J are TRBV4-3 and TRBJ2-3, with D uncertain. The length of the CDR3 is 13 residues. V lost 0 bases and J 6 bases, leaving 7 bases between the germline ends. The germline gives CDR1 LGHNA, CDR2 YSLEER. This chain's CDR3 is CASSQDTGDTQYF. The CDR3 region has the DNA TGCGCCAGCAGCCAAGATACCGGGGATACGCAGTATTTT.

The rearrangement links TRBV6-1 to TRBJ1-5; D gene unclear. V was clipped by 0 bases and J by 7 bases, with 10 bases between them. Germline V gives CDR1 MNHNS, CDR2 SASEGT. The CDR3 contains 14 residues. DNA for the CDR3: TGTGCCAGCAGTGAAGCGGTACAGCGGCAGCCCCAGCATTTT. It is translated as CASSEAVQRQPQHF.

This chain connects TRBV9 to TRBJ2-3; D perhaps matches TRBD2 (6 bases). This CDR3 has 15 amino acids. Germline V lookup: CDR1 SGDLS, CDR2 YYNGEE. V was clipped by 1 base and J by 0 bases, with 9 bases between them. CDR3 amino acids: CASSVTRGSTDTQYF. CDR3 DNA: TGTGCCAGCAGCGTAACCCGGGGGAGCACAGATACGCAGTATTTT.

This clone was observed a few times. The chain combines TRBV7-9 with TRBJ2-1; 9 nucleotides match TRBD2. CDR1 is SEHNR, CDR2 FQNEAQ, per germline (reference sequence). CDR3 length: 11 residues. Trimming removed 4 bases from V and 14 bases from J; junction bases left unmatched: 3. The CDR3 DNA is TGTGCCAGCAGCTGGGGACTAGCTGAGTTCTTC. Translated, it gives CASSWGLAEFF.

CDR3 loop: CSVPQGSEQFF. CDR3 sequence (DNA): TGCAGCGTTCCTCAGGGATCCGAGCAGTTCTTC. The chain carries TRBV29-1 and TRBJ2-1; tentative D call: TRBD1 (5 bases). V lost 5 bases and J lost 10, with 12 bases in between. Germline assignment: CDR1 SQVTM and CDR2 ANQGSEA. CDR3 size: 11 residues.

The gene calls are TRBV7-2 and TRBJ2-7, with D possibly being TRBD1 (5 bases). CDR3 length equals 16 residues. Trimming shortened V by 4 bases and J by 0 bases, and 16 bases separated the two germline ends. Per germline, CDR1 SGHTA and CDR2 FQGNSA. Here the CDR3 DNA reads TGTGCCAGCAGCTCCCCGACAGAGCACAGCTCCTACGAGCAGTACTTC. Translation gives CASSSPTEHSSYEQYF.

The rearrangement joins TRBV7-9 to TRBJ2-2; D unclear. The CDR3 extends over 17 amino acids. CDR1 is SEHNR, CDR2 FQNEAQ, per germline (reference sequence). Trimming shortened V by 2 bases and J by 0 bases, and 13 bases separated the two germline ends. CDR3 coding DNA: TGTGCCAGCAGCTTATCAGCAACCACCGCGAACACCGGGGAGCTGTTTTTT. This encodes CASSLSATTANTGELFF. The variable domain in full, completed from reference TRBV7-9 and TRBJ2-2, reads DTGVSQNPRHKITKRGQNVTFRCDPISEHNRLYWYRQTLGQGPEFLTYFQNEAQLEKSRLLSDRFSAERPKGSFSTLEIQRTEQGDSAMYLCASSLSATTANTGELFFGEGSRLTVL.

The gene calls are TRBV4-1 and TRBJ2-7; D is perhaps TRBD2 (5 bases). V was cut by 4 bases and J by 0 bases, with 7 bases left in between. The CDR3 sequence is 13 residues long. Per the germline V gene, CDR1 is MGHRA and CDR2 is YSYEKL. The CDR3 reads CASSRTVSYEQYF. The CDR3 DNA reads TGCGCCAGCAGCCGGACTGTCTCCTACGAGCAGTACTTC.

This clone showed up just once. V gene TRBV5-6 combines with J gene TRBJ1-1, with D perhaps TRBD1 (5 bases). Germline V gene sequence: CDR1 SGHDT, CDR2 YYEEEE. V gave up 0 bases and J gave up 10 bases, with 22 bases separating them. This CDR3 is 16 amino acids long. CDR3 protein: CASSLELLGTGKRAFF. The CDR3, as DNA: TGTGCCAGCAGCTTGGAATTATTGGGGACGGGGAAAAGAGCTTTCTTT.

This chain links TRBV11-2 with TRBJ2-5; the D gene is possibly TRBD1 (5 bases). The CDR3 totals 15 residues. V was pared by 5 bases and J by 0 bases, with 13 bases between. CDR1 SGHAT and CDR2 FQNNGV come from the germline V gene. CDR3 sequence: CASSEWGQYQETQYF. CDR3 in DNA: TGTGCCAGCAGCGAGTGGGGCCAGTACCAAGAGACCCAGTACTTC.

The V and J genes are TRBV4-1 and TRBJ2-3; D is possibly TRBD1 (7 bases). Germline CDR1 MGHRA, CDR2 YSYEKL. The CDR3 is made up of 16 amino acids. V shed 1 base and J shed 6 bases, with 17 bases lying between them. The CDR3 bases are TGCGCCAGCAGCCAAGTGGAGGGGGCCGCGGATGATACGCAGTATTTT. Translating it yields CASSQVEGAADDTQYF.

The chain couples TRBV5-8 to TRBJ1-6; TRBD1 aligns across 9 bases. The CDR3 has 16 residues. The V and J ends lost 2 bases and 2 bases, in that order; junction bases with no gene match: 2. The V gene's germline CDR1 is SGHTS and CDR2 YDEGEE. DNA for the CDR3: TGTGCCAGCAGCTTTACAGGGGGCCCCTATAATTCACCCCTCCACTTT. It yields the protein CASSFTGGPYNSPLHF.

The DNA for the CDR3 is TGCGCCAGCAAGGATGAGGGACGACTACGAGTGCAGTACTTC. Translated: CASKDEGRLRVQYF. The chain combines TRBV5-1 with TRBJ2-5; D is possibly TRBD1 or TRBD2 (5 bases each). Germline values: CDR1 SGHRS, CDR2 YFSETQ. V dropped 6 bases and J dropped 11 bases, with 23 bases sitting between them. The length of the CDR3 is 14 residues.

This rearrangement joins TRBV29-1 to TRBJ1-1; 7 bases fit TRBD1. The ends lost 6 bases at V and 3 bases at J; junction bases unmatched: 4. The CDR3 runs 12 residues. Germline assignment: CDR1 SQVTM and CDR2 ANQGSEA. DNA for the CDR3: TGCAGCGTAGTTACAGGGGACACTGAAGCTTTCTTT. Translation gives CSVVTGDTEAFF.

CDR3 loop: CASSYWAGDNEQFF. CDR3 in DNA: TGTGCCAGCAGTTACTGGGCGGGGGACAATGAGCAGTTCTTC. V gene TRBV6-5 combines with J gene TRBJ2-1, with TRBD2 matching over 7 bases. The CDR3 contains 14 residues. Germline CDR1 and CDR2: MNHEY and SVGAGI. V was clipped by 1 base and J by 5 bases; unmatched bases: 2.

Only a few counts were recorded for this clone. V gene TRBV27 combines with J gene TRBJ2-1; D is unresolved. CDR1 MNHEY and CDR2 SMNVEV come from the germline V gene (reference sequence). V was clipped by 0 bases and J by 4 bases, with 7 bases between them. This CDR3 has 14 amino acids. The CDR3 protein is CASSLSNPYNEQFF. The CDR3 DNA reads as TGTGCCAGCAGTTTATCGAACCCGTACAATGAGCAGTTCTTC.

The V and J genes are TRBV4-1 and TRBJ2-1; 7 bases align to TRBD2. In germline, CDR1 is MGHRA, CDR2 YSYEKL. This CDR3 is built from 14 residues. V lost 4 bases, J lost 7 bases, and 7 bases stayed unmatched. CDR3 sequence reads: CASSPERGGNEQFF. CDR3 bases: TGCGCCAGCAGCCCAGAGCGGGGAGGGAATGAGCAGTTCTTC.

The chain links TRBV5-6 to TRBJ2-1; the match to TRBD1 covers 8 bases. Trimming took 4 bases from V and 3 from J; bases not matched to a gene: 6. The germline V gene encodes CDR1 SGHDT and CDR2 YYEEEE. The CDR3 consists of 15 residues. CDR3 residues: CASSQDRGNYNEQFF. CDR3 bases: TGTGCCAGCAGCCAAGACAGGGGAAACTACAATGAGCAGTTCTTC. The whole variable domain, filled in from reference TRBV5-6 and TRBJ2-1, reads DAGVTQSPTHLIKTRGQQVTLRCSPKSGHDTVSWYQQALGQGPQFIFQYYEEEERQRGNFPDRFSGHQFPNYSSELNVNALLLGDSALYLCASSQDRGNYNEQFFGPGTRLTVL.

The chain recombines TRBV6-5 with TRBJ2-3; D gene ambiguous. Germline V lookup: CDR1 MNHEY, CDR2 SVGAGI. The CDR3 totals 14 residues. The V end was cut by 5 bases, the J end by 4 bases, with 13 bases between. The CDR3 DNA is TGTGCCAGCAGTCCCTTTGGGAACCCAGATACGCAGTATTTT. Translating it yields CASSPFGNPDTQYF.

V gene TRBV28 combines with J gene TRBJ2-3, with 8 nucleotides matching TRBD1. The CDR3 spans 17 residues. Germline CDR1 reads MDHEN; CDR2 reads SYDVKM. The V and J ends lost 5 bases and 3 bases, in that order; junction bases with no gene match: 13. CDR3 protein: CASSRNTGGRLTDTQYF. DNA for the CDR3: TGTGCCAGCAGTCGTAATACAGGGGGTCGTTTGACAGATACGCAGTATTTT.

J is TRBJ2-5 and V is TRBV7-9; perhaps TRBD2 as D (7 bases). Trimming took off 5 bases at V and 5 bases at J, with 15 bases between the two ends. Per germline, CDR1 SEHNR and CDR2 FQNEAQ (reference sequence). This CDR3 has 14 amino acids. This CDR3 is CASSLQGLTETQYF. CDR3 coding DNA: TGTGCCAGCAGCCTACAGGGACTAACGGAGACCCAGTACTTC.

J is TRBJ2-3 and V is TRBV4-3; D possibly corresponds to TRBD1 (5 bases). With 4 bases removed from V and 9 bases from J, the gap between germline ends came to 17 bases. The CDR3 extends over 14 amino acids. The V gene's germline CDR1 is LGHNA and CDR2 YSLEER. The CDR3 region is CASSRTGPTDTQYF. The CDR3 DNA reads TGCGCCAGCAGCCGAACAGGACCCACCGACACGCAGTATTTT.

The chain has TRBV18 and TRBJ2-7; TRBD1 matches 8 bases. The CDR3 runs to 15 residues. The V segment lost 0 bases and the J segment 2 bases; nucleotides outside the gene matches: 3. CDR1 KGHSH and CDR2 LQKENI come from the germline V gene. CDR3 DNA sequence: TGTGCCAGCTCACCACCTGTGACAGGGGCCTACGAGCAGTACTTC. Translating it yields CASSPPVTGAYEQYF.